These T cell receptor beta chains were read from a single sample in a study of blood T cell repertoires in COVID-19. This table comes from immunoSEQ multiplex PCR, and its TCRdb copy is limited to in-frame clones, with some not included. The data contain 250,000 to 350,000 clones, about 92% of them singletons. Specimen: PBMCs or T cells enriched from blood (not recorded which). The receptors derive from a woman aged 25 to 39 who had recovered from COVID-19. Each CDR3 is given with its conserved first and last residue. Fields, in order: J gene, D gene, V gene, clone size, CDR3 DNA, CDR3 protein. D genes are given only for firm matches. Only some rows state a clone size, as once, few, many or a class for expanded clones.

J: TRBJ2-1
D: TRBD2
V: TRBV9
size: NA
DNA: TGTGCCAGCAGCGTAGCTAGCGGGGGTGGGTACAATGAGCAGTTCTTC
CDR3: CASSVASGGGYNEQFF

J: TRBJ1-2
D: TRBD1
V: TRBV28
size: once
DNA: TGTGCCACTTGGGGACAGGAGCGCTATGGCTACACCTTC
CDR3: CATWGQERYGYTF

J: TRBJ2-7
D: NA
V: TRBV15
size: NA
DNA: TGTGCCACCAGCAGGGAGGGGAGTAGGAACGAGCAGTACTTC
CDR3: CATSREGSRNEQYF

J: TRBJ1-1
D: NA
V: TRBV18
size: once
DNA: TGTGCCAGCTCACCGGAGGGGAACACTGAAGCTTTCTTT
CDR3: CASSPEGNTEAFF

J: TRBJ2-7
D: NA
V: TRBV10-3
size: NA
DNA: TGTGCCATCAGTGAGGATACAGGGACCTACGAGCAGTACTTC
CDR3: CAISEDTGTYEQYF

J: TRBJ1-2
D: NA
V: TRBV19
size: NA
DNA: TGTGCCAGTAGCGCCCTGAGGGGGAATACTGGCTACACCTTC
CDR3: CASSALRGNTGYTF

J: TRBJ2-1
D: NA
V: TRBV3-1/TRBV3-2
size: once
DNA: TGTGCCAGCAGCCTGTTTACGGGGTCCTACAATGAGCAGTTCTTC
CDR3: CASSLFTGSYNEQFF

J: TRBJ2-3
D: TRBD2
V: TRBV29-1
size: NA
DNA: TGCAGCGTTGCCTCTAGCGGTACTACAGATACGCAGTATTTT
CDR3: CSVASSGTTDTQYF

J: TRBJ2-1
D: NA
V: TRBV19
size: NA
DNA: TGTGCCAATAGTAAAAGCGGCACCTACAATGAGCAGTTCTTC
CDR3: CANSKSGTYNEQFF

J: TRBJ1-2
D: TRBD1
V: TRBV3-1/TRBV3-2
size: NA
DNA: TGTGCCAGCAGCCCCACATCAGGGGGTGGCTACACCTTC
CDR3: CASSPTSGGGYTF